This is a list of T cell receptor beta chains from one sample in a study of regulatory T cells in long-lasting Graves disease. TCRdb recomputed calls from the multiplex PCR reads with MiXCR, one row per CDR3 protein. The profile covers 350,000 to 500,000 distinct CDR3 sequences, with about 21% appearing a single time and approximately 14% taken by the ten largest. Sequencing was performed on peripheral blood mononuclear cells (PBMCs), taken when the disease was refractory, from a patient treated with antithyroid drugs. The receptor set was obtained from a female donor with Graves disease. CDR3s include the opening cysteine and the closing phenylalanine or tryptophan. The D gene is left open where the match is weak. Rows give clone size only sometimes, using once, few, many, or a class for an expanded clone.

D: NA; length: 13; J: TRBJ1-1; size: few; V: TRBV6-1; DNA: TGTGCCAGCACTATGCGAGGCGGAGTGGAAGCTTTCTTT; CDR3: CASTMRGGVEAFF
D: TRBD1; length: 14; J: TRBJ2-7; size: many; V: TRBV6-5; DNA: TGTGCCAGCAGTTCCGATTACAGGGGAAACGAGCAGTACTTC; CDR3: CASSSDYRGNEQYF
D: NA; length: 13; J: TRBJ2-2; size: few; V: TRBV29-1; DNA: TGCAGCGTTTGGCTACCCAACACCGGGGAGCTGTTTTTT; CDR3: CSVWLPNTGELFF
D: NA; length: 15; J: TRBJ2-2; size: many; V: TRBV2; DNA: TGTGCCAGCATGCTACAGATGTTAACGCCTGGGGAGCTGTTTTTT; CDR3: CASMLQMLTPGELFF
D: TRBD2; length: 16; J: TRBJ2-5; size: many; V: TRBV28; DNA: TGTGCCAGCAGTTTATTGGCTAGCGGAGAGGAAGAGACCCAGTACTTC; CDR3: CASSLLASGEEETQYF
D: TRBD2; length: 15; J: TRBJ2-4; size: many; V: TRBV28; DNA: TGTGCCAGCAGCCCAGGCGGGGGGCGCATGGACATTCAGTACTTC; CDR3: CASSPGGGRMDIQYF
D: TRBD2; length: 15; J: TRBJ2-1; size: NA; V: TRBV10-1; DNA: TGCGCCAGCAGTGAAGGGCTAGCGGGAGCCGCTGAGCAGTTCTTC; CDR3: CASSEGLAGAAEQFF
D: NA; length: 13; J: TRBJ2-5; size: many; V: TRBV11-2; DNA: TGTGCCAGCAGCTTGTGGCGTCAAGAGACCCAGTACTTC; CDR3: CASSLWRQETQYF
D: NA; length: 15; J: TRBJ1-2; size: NA; V: TRBV27; DNA: TGTGCCAGCAGTTTATCGAGGGCCGGGGCGAATGGCTACACCTTC; CDR3: CASSLSRAGANGYTF
D: TRBD1; length: 15; J: TRBJ1-1; size: many; V: TRBV28; DNA: TGTGCCAGCAGGTTGACAGGGGGTTGGGACACTGAAGCTTTCTTT; CDR3: CASRLTGGWDTEAFF
D: NA; length: 13; J: TRBJ1-2; size: many; V: TRBV5-5; DNA: TGTGCCAGCAGCTTGCAGCCGAACTATGGCTACACCTTC; CDR3: CASSLQPNYGYTF
D: NA; length: 14; J: TRBJ1-3; size: few; V: TRBV20-1; DNA: TGCAGTGCTAGTCGAGCTATACTCTCAAACACCATATATTTT; CDR3: CSASRAILSNTIYF
D: NA; length: 12; J: TRBJ2-2; size: many; V: TRBV30; DNA: TGTGCCTGGAATGGGGGTACCGGGGAGCTGTTTTTT; CDR3: CAWNGGTGELFF
D: TRBD2; length: 13; J: TRBJ2-7; size: hyperexpanded; V: TRBV2; DNA: TGTGCCAGCAGTGAAGAGGGAGGGTACGAGCAGTACTTC; CDR3: CASSEEGGYEQYF
D: TRBD2; length: 13; J: TRBJ2-1; size: NA; V: TRBV20-1; DNA: TGCAGTGCTAGGCTAGCGGGGACAGATGAGCAGTTCTTC; CDR3: CSARLAGTDEQFF
D: NA; length: 13; J: TRBJ1-1; size: NA; V: TRBV27; DNA: TGTGCCAGCAGTTTAACGGCGGAAACTGAAGCTTTCTTT; CDR3: CASSLTAETEAFF
D: NA; length: 14; J: TRBJ2-5; size: NA; V: TRBV11-2; DNA: TGTGCCAGCAGCTTAGACCCAGGGGTAGAGACCCAGTACTTC; CDR3: CASSLDPGVETQYF
D: NA; length: 15; J: TRBJ2-5; size: many; V: TRBV18; DNA: TGTGCCAGCTCACCCCGGGGAGGTGTTGAGGAGACCCAGTACTTC; CDR3: CASSPRGGVEETQYF
D: NA; length: 13; J: TRBJ2-5; size: NA; V: TRBV19; DNA: TGTGCCAGCCAACACGGAGCTAAAGAGACCCAGTACTTC; CDR3: CASQHGAKETQYF
D: TRBD2; length: 15; J: TRBJ2-7; size: NA; V: TRBV20-1; DNA: TGCAGTGCTAGAGATGGTGGAGCGGGAGTGTACGAGCAGTACTTC; CDR3: CSARDGGAGVYEQYF
D: NA; length: 17; J: TRBJ1-1; size: few; V: TRBV3-1; DNA: TGTGCCAGCTTCACCGTGGGGGCAGGGTGGGTGAACACTGAAGCTTTCTTT; CDR3: CASFTVGAGWVNTEAFF
D: TRBD2; length: 16; J: TRBJ2-1; size: few; V: TRBV5-1; DNA: TGCGCCAGCAGCTTGCAGGCCACTAGCGGGTCCAATGAGCAGTTCTTC; CDR3: CASSLQATSGSNEQFF
D: NA; length: 15; J: TRBJ1-2; size: many; V: TRBV6-2/TRBV6-3; DNA: TGTGCCAGCAGTTACGGGCCCCTCGGTAACTATGGCTACACCTTC; CDR3: CASSYGPLGNYGYTF
D: NA; length: 13; J: TRBJ2-5; size: NA; V: TRBV20-1; DNA: TGCAGTGCGGCTAGCGCAAACCAAGAGACCCAGTACTTC; CDR3: CSAASANQETQYF
D: NA; length: 14; J: TRBJ2-4; size: NA; V: TRBV7-9; DNA: TGTGCCAGCAGTCCCCGGGACTGGGGCGACATTCAGTACTTC; CDR3: CASSPRDWGDIQYF
D: TRBD2; length: 18; J: TRBJ2-3; size: NA; V: TRBV28; DNA: TGTGCCAGCAGTCCGCGCCCCGGGACTAGCGGGTTCACAGATACGCAGTATTTT; CDR3: CASSPRPGTSGFTDTQYF
D: NA; length: 14; J: TRBJ2-7; size: NA; V: TRBV6-2/TRBV6-3; DNA: TGTGCCAGTGGCCCTAGCTTTCTGGAGAACGAGCAGTACTTC; CDR3: CASGPSFLENEQYF